The next 13 T cell receptor beta chains were all read from a single sample in a study of persistence of HIV-infected CD4 T cells. The immunoSEQ assay was version 4, run in survey mode. Sequenced by immunoSEQ multiplex PCR; TCRdb stores in-frame clones only, minus some. Altogether 25,000 to 35,000 clones are present, around 82% being singletons, with the ten largest covering roughly 0.9%. Lysates of CMV-infected fibroblasts at 10 ug/mL stimulated these cells. Memory cells lacking CD40L and CD69 with high CD45RO were sorted. Their cognate antigens are unknown. This sample comprised CD4+ T cells sorted from PBMCs after approximately 20-hour stimulation, obtained from a patient who received antiretroviral therapy. Receptors were obtained from an adult man with HIV who was CMV-seropositive.

The chain has TRBV3-1 (or the pseudogene TRBV3-2) and TRBJ2-5; no firm D call. Germline assignment: CDR1 LGHDT and CDR2 YNNKEL (reference sequence). V was clipped by 0 bases and J by 5 bases, with 10 bases between them. The CDR3 contains 14 residues. The CDR3: CASSQEGRRETQYF. The CDR3 coding sequence is TGTGCCAGCAGCCAAGAGGGCCGCCGGGAGACCCAGTACTTC.

V and J are TRBV5-6 and TRBJ2-1, with D hard to call. This CDR3 spans 16 amino acids. Trimming took off 2 bases at V and 0 bases at J, with 12 bases between the two ends. Germline V CDR1 and CDR2: SGHDT, YYEEEE. CDR3 DNA sequence: TGTGCCAGCAGCTTCATCAATTTCGGCTCCTACAATGAGCAGTTCTTC. Translation gives CASSFINFGSYNEQFF.

The genes are TRBV11-3 and TRBJ2-5, with 8 bases lining up with TRBD2. The V gene's germline CDR1 is SGHNT and CDR2 YENEEA. The CDR3 runs to 15 residues. V lost 4 bases to trimming and J lost 5 bases; unmatched junction nucleotides: 9. Here the CDR3 reads CASSYGGVGGETQYF. The CDR3 DNA reads as TGTGCCAGCAGCTACGGGGGGGTAGGAGGCGAGACCCAGTACTTC.

Judged by abundance, this clone is medium-sized. V and J are TRBV5-1 and TRBJ1-1, with D uncertain. V lost 1 base to trimming and J lost 1 base, with 14 bases between them. The germline V gene encodes CDR1 SGHRS and CDR2 YFSETQ. There are 16 residues in the CDR3. CDR3 loop: CASSLRAERENTEAFF. CDR3 nucleotides: TGCGCCAGCAGCTTGCGGGCAGAAAGGGAGAACACTGAAGCTTTCTTT.

The chain joins TRBV5-8 to TRBJ1-6; D ambiguous. Per the germline V gene, CDR1 is SGHTS and CDR2 is YDEGEE. Trimming took off 0 bases at V and 4 bases at J, with 2 bases between the two ends. The CDR3 extends over 13 amino acids. This CDR3 is CASSLEYNSPLHF. The DNA for the CDR3 is TGTGCCAGCAGCTTGGAATATAATTCACCCCTCCACTTT. Full variable domain (missing parts from reference TRBV5-8 and TRBJ1-6): EAGVTQSPTHLIKTRGQQATLRCSPISGHTSVYWYQQALGLGLQFLLWYDEGEERNRGNFPPRFSGRQFPNYSSELNVNALELEDSALYLCASSLEYNSPLHFGNGTRLTVT.

This clone is a singleton in its sample. The CDR3 reads CASSDNGYNSPLHF. DNA for the CDR3: TGTGCCAGCAGTGATAATGGCTATAATTCACCCCTCCACTTT. The chain recombines TRBV2 with TRBJ1-6; D gene uncertain. CDR3 length: 14 amino acids. V gave up 3 bases and J gave up 3 bases, with 6 bases separating them. Germline V lookup: CDR1 SNHLY, CDR2 FYNNEI.

This chain uses TRBV6-2 or TRBV6-3 with TRBJ2-1, with 8 bases lining up with TRBD2. The germline V gene encodes CDR1 MNHEY and CDR2 SVGEGT. This CDR3 region has 15 residues. The trim removed 2 bases at V and 6 bases at J, leaving 6 bases unmatched. In DNA form, the CDR3 reads TGTGCCAGCAGTTACGTCGGGGGGGGCTTCAATGAGCAGTTCTTC. It encodes CASSYVGGGFNEQFF.

The chain employs TRBV1 and TRBJ1-5; the D call of TRBD1 is as the table states it, not checked on the DNA. TRBV1 is flagged as a pseudogene. The CDR3 totals 20 residues. The CDR3 DNA reads as TGCACCAGCAGCCAAGCCCCCCGGGACAGGGGGCACTCGGGCAATCAGCCCCAGCATTTT. Residues: CTSSQAPRDRGHSGNQPQHF.

The chain links TRBV6-5 to TRBJ1-2; possible D gene TRBD1, 6 bases. The V gene's germline CDR1 is MNHEY and CDR2 SVGAGI. Trimming left V 6 bases short and J 3 bases short, with 8 bases between. This CDR3 is 12 amino acids long. CDR3 sequence (DNA): TGTGCCAGCAGGAGACAGGACTATGGCTACACCTTC. Translated: CASRRQDYGYTF.

There are a few counts of this clone. The chain is built from TRBV10-2 and TRBJ2-5; 8 bases match TRBD2. Per the germline V gene, CDR1 is WSHSY and CDR2 is SAAADI. V was clipped by 6 bases and J by 2 bases; unmatched bases: 14. The CDR3 sequence is 17 residues long. CDR3 coding DNA: TGCGCCAGCAGAGAAGATACTAGCGGATTGATACAAGAGACCCAGTACTTC. Translated, it gives CASREDTSGLIQETQYF.

This chain connects TRBV7-9 to TRBJ1-3; D is uncertain. This CDR3 spans 14 amino acids. Trimming left V 6 bases short and J 0 bases short, with 9 bases between. CDR1 and CDR2 from the germline V gene are SEHNR and FQNEAQ (reference sequence). In DNA form, the CDR3 reads TGTGCCAGCAGGCCGGGCCGCTCTGGAAACACCATATATTTT. It encodes CASRPGRSGNTIYF. Full variable domain (outside the CDR3, taken from reference TRBV7-9 and TRBJ1-3): DTGVSQNPRHKITKRGQNVTFRCDPISEHNRLYWYRQTLGQGPEFLTYFQNEAQLEKSRLLSDRFSAERPKGSFSTLEIQRTEQGDSAMYLCASRPGRSGNTIYFGEGSWLTVV.

The chain joins TRBV7-2 to TRBJ1-5, with D maybe TRBD1 (6 bases). There are 16 residues in the CDR3. Trimming left V 4 bases short and J 0 bases short, with 13 bases between. Germline CDR1 reads SGHTA; CDR2 reads FQGNSA. Here the CDR3 reads CASSYQGTSSNQPQHF. The CDR3 region has the DNA TGTGCCAGCAGCTACCAGGGGACGAGTAGCAATCAGCCCCAGCATTTT.

In this sample, this clone turned up a few times. This chain connects TRBV2 to TRBJ2-4; D may be TRBD1 (6 bases). The germline CDR1 and CDR2 sequences are SNHLY and FYNNEI. Trimming took 8 bases from V and 0 from J, leaving 11 bases between them. This CDR3 region has 14 residues. The CDR3 loop is CASSGASAKNIQYF. CDR3 coding DNA: TGTGCCAGCTCAGGGGCCTCAGCCAAAAACATTCAGTACTTC.